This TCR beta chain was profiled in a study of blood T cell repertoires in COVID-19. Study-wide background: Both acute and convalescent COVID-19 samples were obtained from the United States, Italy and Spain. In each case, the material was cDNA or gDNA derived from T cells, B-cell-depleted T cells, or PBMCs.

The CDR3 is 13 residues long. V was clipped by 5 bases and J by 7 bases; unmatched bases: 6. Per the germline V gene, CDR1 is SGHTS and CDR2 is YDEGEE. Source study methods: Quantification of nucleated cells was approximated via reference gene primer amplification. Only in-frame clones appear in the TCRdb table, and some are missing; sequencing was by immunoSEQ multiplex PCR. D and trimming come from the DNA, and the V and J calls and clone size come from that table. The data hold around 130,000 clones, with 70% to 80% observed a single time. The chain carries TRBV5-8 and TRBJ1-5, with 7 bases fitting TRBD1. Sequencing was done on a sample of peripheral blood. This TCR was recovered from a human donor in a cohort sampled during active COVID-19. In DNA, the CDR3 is TGTGCCAGCAGGCAAACAGGGGCCCAGCCCCAGCATTTT. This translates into CASRQTGAQPQHF.